These 27 T cell receptor beta chains were sequenced from one sample in a study of cytomegalovirus exposure and HLA in healthy donors. PCR was performed using 60 Vbeta and 13 Jbeta primers. Clones were sequenced by immunoSEQ multiplex PCR, and TCRdb holds only the in-frame ones, with some missing. Of under 200,000 clones in the sample, approximately 83% were seen once. The sample consisted of PBMCs. These TCRs come from a man between 18 and 35 years old in good health and CMV-seropositive.

The chain recombines TRBV5-1 with TRBJ1-2; no definite D call. Germline V gene sequence: CDR1 SGHRS, CDR2 YFSETQ. This CDR3 comprises 14 residues. V was trimmed by 4 bases and J by 8 bases, leaving 18 bases between them. Written as DNA, the CDR3 is TGCGCCAGCAGCCCTACAGAATTCCCCCTAGGCTACACCTTC. Residues: CASSPTEFPLGYTF.

The genes are TRBV5-3 and TRBJ2-7; 7 bases map to TRBD2. TRBV5-3 falls under the ORF class, with uncertain function. The trim removed 0 bases at V and 2 bases at J, leaving 2 bases unmatched. The CDR3 has 14 residues. The CDR3 DNA reads as TGTGCCAGAAGCTTGGGGGGGGGTCCCTACGAGCAGTACTTC. Encoded protein: CARSLGGGPYEQYF.

CDR3 loop: CASSLELAGGDTQYF. The CDR3 DNA follows: TGCGCCAGCAGCTTGGAACTAGCGGGGGGAGATACGCAGTATTTT. The chain uses TRBV5-1 and TRBJ2-3; 12 bases map to TRBD2. This CDR3 region has 15 residues. CDR1 and CDR2 from the germline V gene are SGHRS and YFSETQ. V trimming: 0 bases; J trimming: 5 bases; junction bases outside the gene matches: 1.

This clone was observed a few times. This rearrangement joins TRBV4-1 to TRBJ2-7, with D hard to call. Trimming removed 1 base from V and 3 bases from J, with 7 bases in between. The CDR3 contains 13 residues. The germline V gene has CDR1 MGHRA and CDR2 YSYEKL. In nucleotides, the CDR3 is TGCGCCAGCAGCCAAGGACTGGACTACGAGCAGTACTTC. Amino acids: CASSQGLDYEQYF.

This clone was found a few times. The J gene is TRBJ1-4, the V gene TRBV5-8; D gene uncertain. Germline values: CDR1 SGHTS, CDR2 YDEGEE. Trimming removed 3 bases from V and 11 bases from J, with 17 bases in between. The CDR3 covers 14 residues. The CDR3: CASSYDDWRRKLFF. DNA of the CDR3: TGTGCCAGCAGCTATGACGATTGGAGGCGGAAACTGTTTTTT.

The chain links TRBV6-5 to TRBJ2-5; TRBD1 is a possible D gene (6 bases). Near its end, the DNA agrees better with TRBJ2-7, so the J call may be wrong. This CDR3 spans 14 amino acids. CDR1 is MNHEY, CDR2 SVGAGI, per germline. CDR3 residues: CASSPRTDGAEQYF. DNA for the CDR3: TGTGCCAGCAGTCCCCGGACAGACGGGGCCGAGCAGTACTTC.

The V and J genes are TRBV6-5 and TRBJ1-1; 8 bases match TRBD1. The CDR3 has 15 residues. Losses at the gene ends were 1 base for V and 6 bases for J; bases not matched to a gene: 7. Germline CDR1 MNHEY, CDR2 SVGAGI. Written as DNA, the CDR3 is TGTGCCAGCAGTTACTTGTCCAGGGGGCCCGCTGAAGCTTTCTTT. Its translation is CASSYLSRGPAEAFF.

The chain carries TRBV30 and TRBJ1-1; TRBD1 aligns across 7 bases. This CDR3 is 12 amino acids long. Looked up from germline, CDR1 is GTSNPN and CDR2 is SVGIG (reference sequence). Trimming took 8 bases from V and 4 from J; bases not matched to a gene: 7. The CDR3 reads CASTGVFTEAFF. The CDR3 DNA sequence: TGTGCCAGCACAGGGGTATTCACTGAAGCTTTCTTT.

The chain links TRBV10-3 to TRBJ1-1; tentative D call: TRBD1 (6 bases). Germline V gives CDR1 ENHRY, CDR2 SYGVKD. The germline V and J ends were trimmed by 3 bases and 1 base, with 9 bases remaining between them. The CDR3 length is 14 residues. The DNA of the CDR3 is TGTGCCATCAGTGAAGGCAGGGGGAACACTGAAGCTTTCTTT. Its protein is CAISEGRGNTEAFF.

The chain uses TRBV2 and TRBJ1-1, with a possible D match to TRBD1 (5 bases). V dropped 4 bases and J dropped 1 base, with 7 bases sitting between them. In germline, CDR1 is SNHLY, CDR2 FYNNEI. This CDR3 is 13 amino acids long. The CDR3 sequence is CASSVGGNTEAFF. The CDR3 DNA sequence: TGTGCCAGCAGTGTGGGGGGGAACACTGAAGCTTTCTTT.

V gene TRBV6-5 combines with J gene TRBJ2-5; 11 bases match TRBD2. CDR3 size: 16 residues. CDR1 is MNHEY and CDR2 is SVGAGI in the germline V gene. V was pared by 4 bases and J by 5 bases, with 9 bases of the junction left unmatched. CDR3 amino acids: CASSSYSSGGMETQYF. CDR3 nucleotides: TGTGCCAGCAGTTCCTACTCTAGCGGGGGGATGGAGACCCAGTACTTC.

This rearrangement joins TRBV6-1 to TRBJ1-2; D remains unclear. The CDR3 spans 13 residues. From germline, CDR1 is MNHNS and CDR2 SASEGT. Trimming shortened V by 6 bases and J by 4 bases, and 12 bases separated the two germline ends. In DNA form, the CDR3 reads TGTGCCAGCAGATTCCAAAGCCTCTATGGCTACACCTTC. It specifies CASRFQSLYGYTF.

The gene calls are TRBV7-7 and TRBJ2-5; 7 bases are a match to TRBD1. The V gene end was trimmed by 7 bases and the J gene end by 2 bases; junction bases not matched to a gene: 13. This CDR3 is 16 amino acids long. Germline lookup yields CDR1 SSHAT and CDR2 FNYEAQ (reference sequence). CDR3 sequence: CASISGKDRSQETQYF. The CDR3 region has the DNA TGTGCCAGCATCTCAGGTAAGGACAGGTCTCAAGAGACCCAGTACTTC.

The chain employs TRBV27 and TRBJ1-6; 8 bases match TRBD1. The CDR3 loop spans 14 amino acids. CDR1 is MNHEY and CDR2 is SMNVEV in the germline V gene (reference sequence). The V segment lost 4 bases and the J segment 13 bases; nucleotides outside the gene matches: 9. As DNA, the CDR3 is TGTGCCAGCAGTTCCGACAGGGGATTATTGCCCCTCCACTTT. Translated, it gives CASSSDRGLLPLHF.

J is TRBJ2-3 and V is TRBV7-3, with 8 bases lining up with TRBD1. Looked up from germline, CDR1 is SGHTA and CDR2 is FQGTGA. CDR3 length: 15 residues. The junction had 2 bases not matched to a gene; V was cut back by 2 bases and J by 1 base. The CDR3 protein is CASSLPGQGTDTQYF. The CDR3 DNA sequence: TGTGCCAGCAGCTTACCGGGACAGGGCACAGATACGCAGTATTTT.

V and J are TRBV27 and TRBJ2-7, with D possibly TRBD1 on 5 matching bases. Germline values: CDR1 MNHEY, CDR2 SMNVEV (reference sequence). V lost 9 bases to trimming and J lost 2 bases, with 20 bases between them. CDR3 size: 15 residues. CDR3: CASNYRWQGTYEQYF. Written as DNA, the CDR3 is TGTGCCAGTAATTATCGGTGGCAGGGAACCTACGAGCAGTACTTC.

This clone was observed once. This chain uses TRBV7-2 with TRBJ1-4; 8 positions match TRBD1. CDR3 length: 17 residues. Germline CDR1 is SGHTA and CDR2 is FQGNSA. V dropped 5 bases and J dropped 0; count of bases not matched to a gene: 8. This CDR3 reads CASSARTGPATNEKLFF. As DNA, the CDR3 is TGTGCCAGCAGCGCCCGGACAGGGCCCGCAACTAATGAAAAACTGTTTTTT. Looking up the rest from reference TRBV7-2 and TRBJ1-4 gives the full variable domain: GAGVSQSPSNKVTEKGKDVELRCDPISGHTALYWYRQSLGQGLEFLIYFQGNSAPDKSGLPSDRFSAERTGGSVSTLTIQRTQQEDSAVYLCASSARTGPATNEKLFFGSGTQLSVL.

The chain is built from TRBV27 and TRBJ1-3; D gene ambiguous. CDR3 length equals 14 residues. Germline CDR1 and CDR2: MNHEY and SMNVEV (reference sequence). Trimming stripped 3 bases from V and 0 bases from J, with 6 bases between. The CDR3 region has the DNA TGTGCCAGCAGTTTGACACTCTCTGGAAACACCATATATTTT. It translates to CASSLTLSGNTIYF.

Concerning this clone itself: Germline is not matched at one junction end, which may reflect a read error. The rearrangement uses TRBV9 and TRBJ1-2; 10 bases fit TRBD1. This CDR3 spans 11 amino acids. Germline assignment: CDR1 SGDLS and CDR2 YYNGEE. Here the CDR3 reads CASRDGQGDFF. As DNA, the CDR3 is TGTGCCAGCAGAGATGGACAGGGGGACTTCTTC.

This clone is a singleton in its sample. The CDR3 protein is CASSFSTSGVETQYF. The CDR3 DNA reads TGTGCCAGCAGCTTTTCGACTAGCGGGGTTGAGACCCAGTACTTC. The chain is built from TRBV7-9 and TRBJ2-5; 11 bases fit TRBD2. J was trimmed by 5 bases and V by 3 bases; bases with no gene match: 5. The CDR3 has 15 residues. Germline V gene lookup returns CDR1 SEHNR and CDR2 FQNEAQ (reference sequence).

The chain couples TRBV29-1 to TRBJ2-3, with 10 bases lining up with TRBD1. In germline, CDR1 is SQVTM, CDR2 ANQGSEA. The CDR3 runs 15 residues. V shed 5 bases and J 0 bases; nucleotides not matched to a gene: 5. The CDR3 region has the DNA TGCAGCGTTAGGGGGACAGGGGCTAGCACAGATACGCAGTATTTT. Translating gives CSVRGTGASTDTQYF.

The chain couples TRBV5-1 to TRBJ2-3, with TRBD1 identical over 7 bases. Trimming took 1 base from V and 5 from J; bases not matched to a gene: 7. The CDR3 spans 15 residues. Germline loops: CDR1 SGHRS, CDR2 YFSETQ. CDR3 region: CASSLPDRAGDTQYF. In nucleotides, the CDR3 is TGCGCCAGCAGCTTGCCTGACAGGGCGGGAGATACGCAGTATTTT.

This clone was counted between two and nine times. V gene TRBV7-9 combines with J gene TRBJ2-3, with 9 bases lining up with TRBD1. Germline loops: CDR1 SEHNR, CDR2 FQNEAQ (reference sequence). The length of the CDR3 is 14 residues. The junction had 7 bases not matched to a gene; V was cut back by 10 bases and J by 2 bases. CDR3 in DNA: TGTGCCACCCCGGGACAGGGAGTCACAGATACGCAGTATTTT. Its translation is CATPGQGVTDTQYF. The variable domain in full, completed from reference TRBV7-9 and TRBJ2-3, reads DTGVSQNPRHKITKRGQNVTFRCDPISEHNRLYWYRQTLGQGPEFLTYFQNEAQLEKSRLLSDRFSAERPKGSFSTLEIQRTEQGDSAMYLCATPGQGVTDTQYFGPGTRLTVL.

This chain uses TRBV5-4 with TRBJ2-7; TRBD1 matches at 9 bases. Germline V gene sequence: CDR1 SGHNT, CDR2 YYREEE (reference sequence). This CDR3 has 13 residues. J gave up 5 bases and V 2 bases, and 2 bases lay outside the gene matches. The CDR3 spells CASSFTGGDEQYF. The CDR3 coding sequence is TGTGCCAGCAGCTTCACAGGGGGCGACGAGCAGTACTTC.

This chain connects TRBV19 to TRBJ1-3, with a weak D call TRBD1 (5 bases). Trimming left V 7 bases short and J 0 bases short, with 10 bases between. The CDR3 spans 14 residues. Germline assignment: CDR1 LNHDA and CDR2 SQIVND (reference sequence). The CDR3 loop reads CASKSDNSGNTIYF. DNA of the CDR3: TGTGCCAGTAAATCGGACAACTCTGGAAACACCATATATTTT.

The chain joins TRBV5-1 to TRBJ1-1; 10 bases match TRBD1. The CDR3 has 15 residues. With 5 bases clipped from V and 0 bases from J, the junction kept 4 bases outside the gene matches. CDR1 is SGHRS and CDR2 is YFSETQ in the germline V gene. The CDR3 reads CASRGQGLVNTEAFF. The DNA for the CDR3 is TGCGCCAGCAGGGGACAGGGGCTTGTGAACACTGAAGCTTTCTTT.

This rearrangement joins TRBV30 to TRBJ2-3, with a possible D match to TRBD1 (6 bases). The V end lost 0 bases, the J end lost 2 bases, and 12 bases lay between the germline ends. This CDR3 has 15 amino acids. The V gene's germline CDR1 is GTSNPN and CDR2 SVGIG (reference sequence). CDR3 DNA: TGTGCCTGGAGTGTACAGGGTACTCCCACAGATACGCAGTATTTT. Its protein is CAWSVQGTPTDTQYF.